This T cell receptor beta chain was sequenced for a study of PD-1 blockade in classical Hodgkin lymphoma (dated by TCRdb to 2020 to 2021). Looking at the study overall: Nivolumab dosing was 3 mg/kg intravenously every 2 weeks, continuing until either disease progression or unacceptable toxicity. To define a peripheral blood immune signature of response to PD-1 blockade in classical Hodgkin lymphoma, the study combined TCR beta sequencing with CyTOF.

Genomic DNA was isolated using the Qiagen DNeasy kit from unsorted PBMCs as well as from negatively selected CD4+ and CD8+ fractions. TCR beta CDR3 regions were amplified by immunoSEQ multiplex PCR using primers annealing to V and J segments. A synthetic immune receptor repertoire was used to minimize amplification bias, and remaining bias was computationally removed after sequencing. The original methods were these. Repertoire diversity was quantified as the Shannon entropy index using custom Python scripts. Unsorted, CD4+ and CD8+ repertoires were examined separately, except in combined analyses, for which CD4+ and CD8+ sequences were merged in silico. A clone was considered expanded if an increase in frequency of at least 2-fold after treatment relative to C1D1 was found, and a pseudocount of 0.5 was applied to clones undetected at baseline. Clones with 0 or 1 copy at C1D1 were defined as singleton clones, while clones with 2 or more copies were defined as non-singleton clones. Clones expanded in unsorted samples were annotated as CD4+, CD8+ or unknown by matching protein sequences in sorted samples from the same patient. Wilcoxon tests were applied to paired samples to test diversity changes from C1D1 to C4D1. Held by TCRdb, this immuneACCESS table contains in-frame sequences only and omits some clones. Under half of the omission traces to an unresolved V gene where checked; the cause of the rest is unknown. D and trimming come from the DNA, and the V and J calls and clone size come from that table. For this sample the table gives tens of thousands of clones, of which 75% to 95% were detected only once. Around 3% of the sample is taken by the ten largest.

The germline V gene sets CDR1 to MNHEY and CDR2 to SVGAGI. From its cysteine to its phenylalanine, the CDR3 spans 15 amino acids. Only the CDR3 portion is preserved as DNA: 45 bases, with reading frame beginning at the first base. V is clipped by 0 bases and J by 1 base, and the sequence between their germline boundaries is 7 bases long. What the research found in general, with its limitations: Patients starting nivolumab less than 1 year after ASCT had lower diversity and were excluded from later analyses to avoid confounding by immune reconstitution. Trial patients with a complete response had baseline diversity similar to that of newly diagnosed patients, while partial responders and progressors had significantly lower diversity. A significant rise by C4D1 was seen in CD4+ but not CD8+ TCR diversity (p=0.0027 vs p=0.16), with the rise being most apparent in complete responders (p=0.02). Baseline TCR diversity was reported to be lower in newly diagnosed patients than in healthy donors, and even lower in relapsed/refractory patients. The study was limited to a single clinical trial cohort, and causes of repertoire differences, possibly disease activity or prior therapy, remained undefined.

With regard to this clone: Its specific antigen is unknown. Qualities for individual bases were not recorded, and no much larger clone is one base off.

Reading the label with the study, this specimen's time point is: cycle 4 day 1 (C4D1), after about 6 weeks of nivolumab. Every trial patient had relapsed following autologous stem cell transplantation, and prior brentuximab vedotin exposure was what differed among cohorts A, B and C. The trial cohort included around 60 patients with relapsed/refractory classical Hodgkin lymphoma, and each patient had a best overall response of complete response, partial response or progressive disease. In the multi-cohort phase II CheckMate 205 trial, trial patients received single-agent nivolumab. An independent review committee assessed best overall response using the 2007 International Working Group response criteria. Trial PBMCs were collected just before the start of nivolumab (C1D1) and during therapy at cycle 2 day 1 and cycle 4 day 1. Peripheral blood was collected in 8 mL Vacutainer Cell Preparation Tubes, from which PBMCs were isolated by centrifugation and then cryopreserved.

The receptor's source is a human donor with classical Hodgkin lymphoma. The chain couples TRBV6-5 to TRBJ1-5; no D gene is confidently identified. This specimen was peripheral blood mononuclear cells (PBMCs), taken before the fourth cycle of nivolumab. The nucleotide sequence reads TGTGCCAGCAGTTACTCCCTTCCCAGCAATCAGCCCCAGCATTTT. This codes for CASSYSLPSNQPQHF.